These 20 T cell receptor beta chains originate from one sample sequenced in a study of blood T cells in healthy people across ages. Alongside a J-beta primer mix, a sample-barcoded 5' primer served in a second PCR lasting about 7 to 11 cycles. TCRdb used MiXCR to reprocess the 5' RACE reads, holding one entry per CDR3 protein. Seen here are 590,000 or so distinct CDR3 sequences, under 30% observed once, and the top ten hold approximately 15%. The sample was blood. The receptor set was obtained from a woman aged 80 or older in good health.

This clonotype was counted ten times or more. This chain joins TRBV13 and TRBJ1-6; D not certain. Trimming cost V 6 bases and J 13 bases, with 13 bases left between them. The CDR3 is made up of 12 amino acids. The V gene's germline CDR1 is PRHDT and CDR2 FYEKMQ (reference sequence). The DNA of the CDR3 is TGTGCCAGCAGTTACCCGGGAGGCCCCCTCCACTTT. Protein product: CASSYPGGPLHF.

This clonotype was counted only a few times. This chain links TRBV20-1 with TRBJ1-2; TRBD1 matches 7 bases. The CDR3 runs to 16 residues. The V gene's germline CDR1 is DFQATT and CDR2 SNEGSKA (reference sequence). J lost 4 bases, V lost 0 bases, and 11 bases had no gene match. The CDR3 protein is CSARDLGTVTVYGYTF. CDR3 nucleotide sequence: TGCAGTGCTAGAGATCTGGGGACAGTCACCGTCTATGGCTACACCTTC.

This rearrangement joins TRBV28 to TRBJ2-3; tentatively, D is TRBD1 or TRBD2 (6 bases each). The V end was cut by 6 bases, the J end by 2 bases, with 18 bases between. The CDR3 is 16 amino acids. CDR1 and CDR2 from the germline V gene are MDHEN and SYDVKM. CDR3 sequence (DNA): TGTGCCAGCAGATCCACGGGGGCAGGGCCCACAGATACGCAGTATTTT. Its translation is CASRSTGAGPTDTQYF. The full variable domain, its missing parts supplied by reference TRBV28 and TRBJ2-3, is DVKVTQSSRYLVKRTGEKVFLECVQDMDHENMFWYRQDPGLGLRLIYFSYDVKMKEKGDIPEGYSVSREKKERFSLILESASTNQTSMYLCASRSTGAGPTDTQYFGPGTRLTVL.

This clonotype came up many times. This chain links TRBV21-1 with TRBJ2-1; no DNA check was done on the table's D call, TRBD1. TRBV21-1 is a pseudogene locus. The CDR3 has 15 residues. The DNA of the CDR3 is TGTGCCAGCAGCAGGGACAGGGAGGATTACAATGAGCAGTTCTTC. As protein: CASSRDREDYNEQFF.

This clonotype was recorded at least ten times. CDR3 residues: CASSLVRQGNQPQHF. CDR3 DNA sequence: TGTGCCAGCAGCTTAGTTAGACAGGGCAATCAGCCCCAGCATTTT. This chain connects TRBV7-2 to TRBJ1-5; the D gene is possibly TRBD1 (6 bases). CDR1 is SGHTA, CDR2 FQGNSA, per germline. This CDR3 comprises 15 residues. V lost 1 base and J 2 bases, leaving 9 bases between the germline ends.

This sequence joins TRBV20-1 and TRBJ2-5; 8 positions match TRBD2. CDR3 size: 13 residues. V was pared by 4 bases and J by 2 bases, with 3 bases of the junction left unmatched. In germline, CDR1 is DFQATT, CDR2 SNEGSKA (reference sequence). This chain's CDR3 is CSATGLGQETQYF. The CDR3 DNA is TGCAGTGCTACGGGACTAGGTCAAGAGACCCAGTACTTC.

This clonotype showed up many times. J is TRBJ1-1 and V is TRBV7-9, with 7 bases aligning to TRBD1. V was pared by 4 bases and J by 4 bases, with 3 bases of the junction left unmatched. The CDR3 loop spans 13 amino acids. Germline values: CDR1 SEHNR, CDR2 FQNEAQ (reference sequence). The CDR3 spells CASSSSGGTEAFF. CDR3 coding DNA: TGTGCCAGCAGCTCATCAGGGGGCACTGAAGCTTTCTTT.

The rearrangement uses TRBV6-1 and TRBJ1-1; no clear D gene. The germline V gene encodes CDR1 MNHNS and CDR2 SASEGT. This CDR3 region has 14 residues. V dropped 6 bases and J dropped 4 bases, with 15 bases sitting between them. CDR3 residues: CASRGDGMSTEAFF. DNA for the CDR3: TGTGCCAGCAGGGGCGACGGGATGAGCACTGAAGCTTTCTTT.

With regard to this clonotype: With a much larger clone just one base away, this may be a read error. The V and J genes are TRBV7-9 and TRBJ1-2; D call uncertain. Trimming stripped 1 base from V and 8 bases from J, with 11 bases between. CDR1 is SEHNR and CDR2 is FQNEAQ in the germline V gene (reference sequence). The CDR3 spans 13 residues. The CDR3 sequence is CASSLDAGRGYTF. The CDR3 coding sequence is TGTGCCAGCAGCTTAGATGCGGGAAGAGGCTACACCTTC.

Ten or more counts support this clonotype. The chain joins TRBV7-9 to TRBJ2-6; D uncertain. V lost 4 bases and J lost 2, with 12 bases in between. CDR3 length: 16 amino acids. Germline CDR1 and CDR2: SEHNR and FQNEAQ (reference sequence). The CDR3 protein is CASSSALGAGANVLTF. CDR3 bases: TGTGCCAGCAGCTCGGCTTTAGGAGCTGGGGCCAACGTCCTGACTTTC.

This clonotype was recorded a few times. This rearrangement joins TRBV6-5 to TRBJ1-1, with D perhaps matching TRBD1 (6 bases). Germline V gene lookup returns CDR1 MNHEY and CDR2 SVGAGI. CDR3 length equals 16 residues. V was clipped by 4 bases and J by 5 bases, with 20 bases between them. This CDR3 is CASSSAAGGVGTEAFF. The CDR3 nucleotides read TGTGCCAGCAGTTCCGCTGCCGGGGGCGTCGGAACTGAAGCTTTCTTT.

The table lists this clonotype with many counts. This chain links TRBV6-1 with TRBJ2-1; D is possibly TRBD2 (7 bases). This CDR3 has 16 residues. From germline, CDR1 is MNHNS and CDR2 SASEGT. Trimming pared 8 bases from V and 5 bases from J, leaving 22 bases between. This CDR3 is CASGGRGGVIDNEQFF. CDR3 DNA: TGTGCCAGCGGAGGGAGAGGGGGGGTGATAGACAATGAGCAGTTCTTC.

The table lists this clonotype with many counts. The CDR3 coding sequence is TGTGCCAGCAGCTTGGCACGTGAGCAGTTCTTC. Protein: CASSLAREQFF. The chain links TRBV5-6 to TRBJ2-1; D not certain. V shed 0 bases and J shed 9 bases, with 4 bases lying between them. Germline CDR1 reads SGHDT; CDR2 reads YYEEEE. There are 11 residues in the CDR3.

This clonotype was seen a single time. This chain uses TRBV6-1 with TRBJ2-2; 10 bases fit TRBD1. CDR3 length equals 15 residues. After removal of 5 bases from V and 6 bases from J, the junction contained 6 bases not matched to a gene. Germline V lookup: CDR1 MNHNS, CDR2 SASEGT. CDR3 nucleotide sequence: TGTGCCAGCAGTCGACAGGGGGCGCAGGCCGGGGAGCTGTTTTTT. Translation gives CASSRQGAQAGELFF.

The table lists this clonotype with many counts. The rearrangement joins TRBV6-5 to TRBJ2-7; TRBD1 matches 11 bases. This CDR3 region has 15 residues. Germline trimming cut 0 bases from V and 5 bases from J; bases unmatched to any gene: 3. Germline values: CDR1 MNHEY, CDR2 SVGAGI. The CDR3 bases are TGTGCCAGCAGTTACTCCTGGACAGGGGGCAACGAGCAGTACTTC. This gives the protein CASSYSWTGGNEQYF.

The chain recombines TRBV12-3 or TRBV12-4 with TRBJ2-2, with TRBD1 identical over 7 bases. V gave up 6 bases and J gave up 3 bases; unmatched junction bases: 10. The CDR3 contains 16 residues. The CDR3 DNA follows: TGTGCCAGCAGCTCGGACAGGTCCAGGCACACCGGGGAGCTGTTTTTT. Its protein is CASSSDRSRHTGELFF.

This clonotype has ten or more counts. The gene calls are TRBV7-2 and TRBJ2-7; possible D gene TRBD2, 6 bases. The CDR3 sequence is 17 residues long. In germline, CDR1 is SGHTA, CDR2 FQGNSA. V was pared by 3 bases and J by 1 base, with 19 bases between. CDR3 nucleotides: TGTGCCAGCAGCTTCCCGATGGCGGGACGGGTATCCTACGAGCAGTACTTC. This encodes CASSFPMAGRVSYEQYF.

This clonotype was observed a few times. Germline is not matched at one junction end, which may reflect a read error. The chain recombines TRBV6-5 with TRBJ2-7, with TRBD2 matching 8 bases. The germline CDR1 and CDR2 sequences are MNHEY and SVGAGI. CDR3 length equals 13 residues. CDR3 nucleotides: TGTGCCAGCAGTCGGACTAGCTCCTACGAGCGGTACTTC. Its translation: CASSRTSSYERYF.

This chain uses TRBV11-2 with TRBJ1-1; no definite D call. The CDR3 runs 14 residues. CDR1 is SGHAT, CDR2 FQNNGV, per germline. Between the trimmed V and J ends, which lost 4 bases and 4 bases, there was a span of 13 bases. The CDR3 loop reads CASSYRQAGTEAFF. CDR3 nucleotide sequence: TGTGCCAGCAGCTACCGGCAGGCTGGCACTGAAGCTTTCTTT.

Of note for this clonotype: Being one base from a much bigger clone, this may be a read error. The CDR3 here is CASSSMGARGEQYF. The CDR3 nucleotides are TGTGCCAGCAGTTCCATGGGGGCGCGAGGCGAGCAGTACTTC. V and J are TRBV28 and TRBJ2-7; perhaps TRBD1 as D (6 bases). V lost 4 bases and J 6 bases, leaving 16 bases between the germline ends. Germline assignment: CDR1 MDHEN and CDR2 SYDVKM. The CDR3 is 14 amino acids.